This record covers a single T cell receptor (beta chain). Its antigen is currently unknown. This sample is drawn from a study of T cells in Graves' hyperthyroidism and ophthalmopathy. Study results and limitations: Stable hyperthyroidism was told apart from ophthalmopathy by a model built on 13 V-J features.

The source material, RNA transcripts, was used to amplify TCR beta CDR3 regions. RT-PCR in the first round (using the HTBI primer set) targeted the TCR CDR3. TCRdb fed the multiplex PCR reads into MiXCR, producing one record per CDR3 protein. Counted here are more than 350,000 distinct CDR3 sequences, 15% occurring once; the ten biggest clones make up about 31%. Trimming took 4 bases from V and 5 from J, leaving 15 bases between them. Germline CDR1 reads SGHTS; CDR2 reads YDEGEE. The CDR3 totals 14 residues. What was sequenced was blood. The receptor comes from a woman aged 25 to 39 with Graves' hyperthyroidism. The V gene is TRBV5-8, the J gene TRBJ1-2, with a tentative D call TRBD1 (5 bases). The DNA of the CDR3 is TGTGCCAGCAGCCCGGACCGGGGGTGGTATGGCTACACCTTC. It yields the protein CASSPDRGWYGYTF.